This passage covers 21 T cell receptor beta chains from one sample sequenced in a study of blood T cells in healthy people across ages. The use of a sample-barcoded 5' primer and a J-beta primer mix characterized a second PCR of roughly 6 to 12 cycles. TCRdb re-derived calls from the 5' RACE reads in MiXCR, one entry per CDR3 protein. The sample yields about 1.8 million distinct CDR3 sequences, less than 50% seen once. Material for sequencing was blood. These TCRs come from a woman aged 40 to 50 in good health.

V and J are TRBV7-2 and TRBJ2-1; 7 bases are a match to TRBD2. V shed 3 bases and J 5 bases; nucleotides not matched to a gene: 10. CDR1 and CDR2 from the germline V gene are SGHTA and FQGNSA. The CDR3 has 16 residues. The CDR3 region is CASSFLGRGQNNEQFF. Here the CDR3 DNA reads TGTGCCAGCAGCTTCCTTGGGAGGGGCCAGAACAATGAGCAGTTCTTC.

The V and J genes are TRBV29-1 and TRBJ2-1, with D possibly called TRBD1 or TRBD2 (5 bases each). Germline V lookup: CDR1 SQVTM, CDR2 ANQGSEA. V was cut by 7 bases and J by 2 bases, with 12 bases left in between. The CDR3 has 13 amino acids. The CDR3 is CSAFRETYNEQFF. CDR3 coding DNA: TGCAGCGCTTTCAGGGAGACCTACAATGAGCAGTTCTTC.

The V gene is TRBV5-1, the J gene TRBJ2-1; weak D call: TRBD2 (5 bases). This CDR3 is 15 amino acids long. Between the trimmed V and J ends, which lost 6 bases and 6 bases, there was a span of 19 bases. Germline V CDR1 and CDR2: SGHRS, YFSETQ. This CDR3 is CASTPGGWGGNEQFF. The DNA of the CDR3 is TGCGCCAGCACCCCCGGAGGATGGGGTGGCAATGAGCAGTTCTTC.

This clonotype was observed a handful of times. The V and J genes are TRBV6-2 or TRBV6-3 and TRBJ2-1; either TRBD1 or TRBD2 may supply D (6 bases each). Per germline, CDR1 MNHEY and CDR2 SVGEGT. This CDR3 has 19 amino acids. V lost 4 bases to trimming and J lost 0 bases, with 22 bases between them. The CDR3 is CASSSRGGSAGYSYNEQFF. In DNA form, the CDR3 reads TGTGCCAGCAGTTCCCGAGGGGGTTCCGCGGGGTACTCCTACAATGAGCAGTTCTTC.

V usage is TRBV7-6 and J usage is TRBJ2-1; tentatively, D is TRBD2 (7 bases). This CDR3 has 16 amino acids. Germline V gene data show CDR1 as SGHVS and CDR2 as FNYEAQ. Trimming shortened V by 1 base and J by 8 bases, and 18 bases separated the two germline ends. The CDR3 is CASSLVSGGAMHEQFF. The CDR3 DNA reads as TGTGCCAGCAGCTTAGTGAGTGGGGGGGCCATGCATGAGCAGTTCTTC.

This chain links TRBV27 with TRBJ2-5, with a tentative D call TRBD2 (6 bases). This CDR3 is built from 15 residues. Deletions cut 5 bases from V and 11 bases from J, with 24 bases between. Germline CDR1 and CDR2: MNHEY and SMNVEV (reference sequence). CDR3 residues: CASSPGLASYNEQYF. The CDR3 DNA follows: TGTGCCAGCAGTCCGGGACTGGCCTCCTACAATGAGCAGTACTTC.

This clonotype occurred a few times. This chain links TRBV6-5 with TRBJ2-1; possible D gene TRBD1, 8 bases. CDR1 is MNHEY and CDR2 is SVGAGI in the germline V gene. The CDR3 totals 16 residues. With 2 bases removed from V and 8 bases from J, the gap between germline ends came to 19 bases. CDR3 DNA sequence: TGTGCCAGCAGTTACGTTACAGGGGGGGCTCTCCATGAGCAGTTCTTC. Its translation: CASSYVTGGALHEQFF.

The chain joins TRBV4-1 to TRBJ1-5; 7 bases are a match to TRBD1. Germline CDR1 and CDR2: MGHRA and YSYEKL. CDR3 length equals 15 residues. The V and J ends lost 1 base and 1 base, in that order; junction bases with no gene match: 1. The CDR3 loop reads CASSQVRGSNQPQHF. CDR3 bases: TGCGCCAGCAGCCAAGTCAGGGGGAGCAATCAGCCCCAGCATTTT.

This clonotype has only a few counts. The chain combines TRBV4-1 with TRBJ2-3; TRBD1 agrees at 8 bases. The CDR3 covers 17 residues. Germline values: CDR1 MGHRA, CDR2 YSYEKL. V was pared by 0 bases and J by 2 bases, with 7 bases of the junction left unmatched. CDR3 DNA: TGCGCCAGCAGCCAAGAGTTTGGACAGGGCTACACAGATACGCAGTATTTT. Its translation: CASSQEFGQGYTDTQYF.

The V gene is TRBV29-1, the J gene TRBJ1-2; no definite D call. The ends were cut back, 4 bases at V and 4 bases at J, with 13 bases in the middle. CDR3 size: 13 residues. From germline, CDR1 is SQVTM and CDR2 ANQGSEA. DNA of the CDR3: TGCAGCGTTGGAGGGCTCCAAGCCTATGGCTACACCTTC. This translates into CSVGGLQAYGYTF.

This clonotype has only a few counts. The chain uses TRBV12-3 or TRBV12-4 and TRBJ1-2; unclear D gene. The CDR3 totals 11 residues. The V and J ends lost 5 bases and 8 bases respectively, with 9 bases between them. CDR3 sequence: CASSRGTGYTF. The CDR3 DNA reads TGTGCCAGCAGTCGTGGCACCGGCTACACCTTC.

This clonotype was seen only once. CDR3 coding DNA: TGTGCCAGCAGAGCACAGGGGGGTCACTATGGCTACACCTTC. Amino acid sequence: CASRAQGGHYGYTF. The chain uses TRBV28 and TRBJ1-2; 8 bases match TRBD1. CDR1 and CDR2 from the germline V gene are MDHEN and SYDVKM. The V and J ends lost 6 bases and 3 bases, in that order; junction bases with no gene match: 6. CDR3 length equals 14 residues.

The table lists this clonotype with a few counts. The chain joins TRBV4-3 to TRBJ2-5; TRBD1 matches at 9 bases. This CDR3 comprises 16 residues. Germline values: CDR1 LGHNA, CDR2 YSLEER. V gave up 2 bases and J gave up 5 bases; unmatched junction bases: 9. The CDR3 is CASSQNPGQGGETQYF. DNA of the CDR3: TGCGCCAGCAGCCAAAACCCGGGACAGGGTGGCGAGACCCAGTACTTC.

With regard to this clonotype: Germline and junction disagree at one end, which may indicate a read error. CDR3 residues: CASTLQGGELFF. The CDR3 bases are TGTGCCAGCACCTTACAGGGCGGGGAGCTGTTTTTT. This chain uses TRBV7-2 with TRBJ2-2, with D possibly being TRBD1 (6 bases). The V gene's germline CDR1 is SGHTA and CDR2 FQGNSA. The CDR3 is made up of 12 amino acids.

The chain has TRBV5-1 and TRBJ2-1; no firm D call. V lost 7 bases, J lost 8 bases, and 16 bases lay in between. This CDR3 has 13 amino acids. Germline V gene data show CDR1 as SGHRS and CDR2 as YFSETQ. The CDR3 reads CASRPGSGDEQFF. CDR3 sequence (DNA): TGCGCCAGCCGTCCCGGTTCCGGCGATGAGCAGTTCTTC.

The rearrangement links TRBV27 to TRBJ1-1, with D possibly TRBD1 on 6 matching bases. V shed 1 base and J shed 7 bases, with 13 bases lying between them. The CDR3 runs 14 residues. Per the germline V gene, CDR1 is MNHEY and CDR2 is SMNVEV (reference sequence). The CDR3 loop reads CASSLFGGQGEAFF. The CDR3 coding sequence is TGTGCCAGCAGTTTATTTGGGGGCCAGGGTGAAGCTTTCTTT.

The chain has TRBV24-1 and TRBJ2-5; D is possibly TRBD1 (5 bases). V lost 4 bases and J 5 bases, leaving 13 bases between the germline ends. The germline V gene encodes CDR1 KGHDR and CDR2 SFDVKD. The CDR3 totals 14 residues. DNA of the CDR3: TGTGCCACCAGTGAGCCCCAGGGAAGGGAGACCCAGTACTTC. Translating gives CATSEPQGRETQYF.

The chain recombines TRBV20-1 with TRBJ1-2; 7 bases align to TRBD1. This CDR3 contains 13 residues. J lost 1 base, V lost 8 bases, and 7 bases had no gene match. Germline-derived CDR1 and CDR2 are DFQATT and SNEGSKA (reference sequence). CDR3 in DNA: TGCAGTACTTCGACAGGGCGTAACTATGGCTACACCTTC. Translated: CSTSTGRNYGYTF.

This clonotype was observed many times. The chain recombines TRBV7-2 with TRBJ2-5; no clear D gene. The ends were cut back, 1 base at V and 2 bases at J, with 11 bases in the middle. Germline CDR1 and CDR2: SGHTA and FQGNSA. CDR3 length: 15 residues. The CDR3 DNA sequence: TGTGCCAGCAGCTTAGGTCCCGGACGGCAAGAGACCCAGTACTTC. This gives the protein CASSLGPGRQETQYF.

The genes are TRBV20-1 and TRBJ2-1, with TRBD2 identical over 10 bases. The CDR3 is 16 residues long. Trimming at V came to 5 bases and at J to 3 bases, leaving 10 bases not matched to a gene. Germline V gene lookup returns CDR1 DFQATT and CDR2 SNEGSKA (reference sequence). This chain's CDR3 is CSAVPPSGGNYNEQFF. In DNA, the CDR3 is TGCAGTGCTGTGCCCCCTAGCGGGGGTAACTACAATGAGCAGTTCTTC.

This chain connects TRBV9 to TRBJ1-2; 9 bases line up with TRBD1. The CDR3 spans 14 residues. Germline V lookup: CDR1 SGDLS, CDR2 YYNGEE. The V segment lost 3 bases and the J segment 7 bases; nucleotides outside the gene matches: 7. The CDR3 here is CASSGRDRVPGYTF. The CDR3 coding sequence is TGTGCCAGCAGCGGACGGGACAGGGTTCCTGGCTACACCTTC.